These T cell receptor beta chains were read from a single sample in a study of blood T cell repertoires in COVID-19. Assay used: immunoSEQ multiplex PCR; TCRdb lists only in-frame clones, some missing. The sample holds about 200,000 clones, roughly 86% seen once. Material: PBMCs or T cells enriched from blood (not recorded which). The source is a woman aged 25 to 39 with acute COVID-19. The CDR3 runs from the conserved cysteine through the conserved F or W. A D gene is named only where the DNA matches it firmly. The listing skips clone size in some rows; elsewhere it reads once, few, many or a size class.

V,size,D,J,CDR3,DNA
TRBV9,-,TRBD2,TRBJ2-1,CASSFGTSGGAVVDEQFF,TGTGCCAGCAGCTTCGGGACTAGCGGGGGGGCCGTGGTCGATGAGCAGTTCTTC
TRBV28,-,-,TRBJ2-5,CASSLSAEDPAPETQYF,TGTGCCAGCAGTTTAAGCGCCGAAGACCCTGCACCTGAGACCCAGTACTTC
TRBV5-1,-,-,TRBJ1-2,CASSLQGSFNYGYTF,TGCGCCAGCAGCTTACAGGGTTCATTTAACTATGGCTACACCTTC
TRBV4-1,-,-,TRBJ1-5,CASSGYASGVGQPQHF,TGCGCCAGCAGTGGCTACGCCTCGGGGGTAGGGCAGCCCCAGCATTTT
TRBV7-6,-,-,TRBJ2-7,CASSLARNYEQYF,TGTGCCAGCAGCTTAGCTAGAAATTACGAGCAGTACTTC
TRBV19,-,TRBD1,TRBJ2-2,CASTQDRGLSGELFF,TGTGCCAGTACCCAAGACAGGGGTCTGTCCGGGGAGCTGTTTTTT
TRBV9,-,-,TRBJ2-7,CASSVGGSPYEQYF,TGTGCCAGCAGCGTCGGCGGGTCCCCCTACGAGCAGTACTTC
TRBV7-8,-,TRBD1,TRBJ2-2,CASSWRKGAEAGELFF,TGTGCCAGCAGCTGGAGGAAGGGGGCGGAGGCCGGGGAGCTGTTTTTT
TRBV7-9,once,TRBD2,TRBJ2-5,CASSPSSGRTLQETQYF,TGTGCCAGCAGCCCATCTAGCGGGAGAACGTTACAAGAGACCCAGTACTTC
TRBV6-5,-,-,TRBJ2-7,CASSLRQFSYEQYF,TGTGCCAGCAGTCTTCGACAGTTCTCCTACGAGCAGTACTTC
TRBV4-3,-,-,TRBJ2-2,CASSQGTAVGELFF,TGCGCCAGCAGCCAAGGGACAGCCGTAGGGGAGCTGTTTTTT
TRBV9,-,TRBD1,TRBJ1-1,CASSPQGARIDTEAFF,TGTGCCAGCAGCCCCCAGGGGGCGCGGATTGACACTGAAGCTTTCTTT
TRBV3-1/TRBV3-2,many,-,TRBJ1-6,CASSLSATSYNSPLHF,TGTGCCAGCAGCCTCTCAGCGACGTCCTATAATTCACCCCTCCACTTT
TRBV15,-,TRBD1,TRBJ1-3,CATSREVTDRDGNTIYF,TGTGCCACCAGCAGAGAGGTTACCGACAGGGACGGAAACACCATATATTTT